A single sample is the source of the 8 T cell receptor beta chains below, sequenced in a study of blood T cell repertoires in COVID-19. Assay: immunoSEQ multiplex PCR; the TCRdb copy retains only in-frame clones and omits some. The table has under 250,000 clones, 80% to 90% seen once; the top ten hold under 4.5%. Input material: peripheral blood. Every receptor here comes from a man aged 45-60 years with acute or convalescent COVID-19.

Comments on this clone: The conserved final phenylalanine or tryptophan is absent from the CDR3, which likely points to a read error. No DNA is shown, since the ends of the CDR3 on it are uncertain; the CDR3 is the one TCRdb lists. V usage is TRBV27 and J usage is TRBJ1-1. Germline CDR1 and CDR2: MNHEY and SMNVEV (reference sequence). Ends included, the CDR3 has 8 residues. The chain's CDR3 is CANPEGGS.

The chain carries TRBV24-1 and TRBJ2-1, with D possibly matching TRBD2 (5 bases). The CDR3 contains 17 residues. V lost 4 bases and J lost 1, with 16 bases in between. Germline CDR1 KGHDR, CDR2 SFDVKD. This CDR3 reads CATSDVGGPRSYNEQFF. CDR3 nucleotide sequence: TGTGCCACCAGTGACGTTGGAGGCCCTCGATCCTACAATGAGCAGTTCTTC.

The chain has TRBV10-1 and TRBJ2-5, with D tentatively TRBD1 (7 bases). Germline loops: CDR1 WNHNN, CDR2 SYGVQD (reference sequence). The CDR3 runs to 14 residues. The V and J ends lost 4 bases and 5 bases respectively, with 14 bases between them. CDR3 sequence reads: CASSAQGGSETQYF. The CDR3 DNA sequence: TGCGCCAGCAGTGCCCAGGGGGGTTCGGAGACCCAGTACTTC.

The chain carries TRBV5-4 and TRBJ1-2; unclear D gene. Germline assignment: CDR1 SGHNT and CDR2 YYREEE (reference sequence). Between the trimmed V and J ends, which lost 2 bases and 8 bases, there was a span of 13 bases. This CDR3 is 13 amino acids long. Here the CDR3 reads CASSLGAIGGYTF. In DNA, the CDR3 is TGTGCCAGCAGCTTAGGAGCTATCGGCGGCTACACCTTC. Combining the CDR3 with reference TRBV5-4 and TRBJ1-2 gives the whole variable domain ETGVTQSPTHLIKTRGQQVTLRCSSQSGHNTVSWYQQALGQGPQFIFQYYREEENGRGNFPPRFSGLQFPNYSSELNVNALELDDSALYLCASSLGAIGGYTFGSGTRLTVV.

This clone occurred once. This chain uses TRBV15 with TRBJ1-1, with TRBD1 as a possible D gene (5 bases). The CDR3 sequence is 16 residues long. V shed 5 bases and J shed 1 base, with 17 bases lying between them. CDR1 and CDR2 (germline): LNHNV, YYDKDF (reference sequence). The DNA of the CDR3 is TGTGCCACCAGCCCCAACCCCCCCAGGGAGAACACTGAAGCTTTCTTT. Translated: CATSPNPPRENTEAFF.

The V call is TRBV5-1, the J call TRBJ1-1; no clear D gene. CDR1 and CDR2 from the germline V gene are SGHRS and YFSETQ. V lost 7 bases to trimming and J lost 4 bases, with 14 bases between them. CDR3 length equals 13 residues. CDR3 DNA: TGCGCCAGCGCCCGGAGTGGGTTCACTGAAGCTTTCTTT. Translating gives CASARSGFTEAFF. Full variable domain (outside the CDR3, taken from reference TRBV5-1 and TRBJ1-1): KAGVTQTPRYLIKTRGQQVTLSCSPISGHRSVSWYQQTPGQGLQFLFEYFSETQRNKGNFPGRFSGRQFSNSRSEMNVSTLELGDSALYLCASARSGFTEAFFGQGTRLTVV.

About this clone: Other nucleotide sequences in the sample specify the same CDR3. This chain uses TRBV5-1 with TRBJ2-5; tentative D call: TRBD2 (5 bases). V was clipped by 0 bases and J by 2 bases, with 11 bases between them. This CDR3 is built from 15 residues. Germline V gene sequence: CDR1 SGHRS, CDR2 YFSETQ. CDR3 sequence reads: CASSLAGGRQETQYF. As DNA, the CDR3 is TGCGCCAGCAGCTTGGCCGGAGGCAGACAAGAGACCCAGTACTTC. Variable domain in full (rest from reference TRBV5-1 and TRBJ2-5): KAGVTQTPRYLIKTRGQQVTLSCSPISGHRSVSWYQQTPGQGLQFLFEYFSETQRNKGNFPGRFSGRQFSNSRSEMNVSTLELGDSALYLCASSLAGGRQETQYFGPGTRLLVL.

The J gene is TRBJ1-5, the V gene TRBV27; 10 bases are a match to TRBD1. V dropped 5 bases and J dropped 6; count of bases not matched to a gene: 10. In germline, CDR1 is MNHEY, CDR2 SMNVEV (reference sequence). This CDR3 is built from 16 residues. For the CDR3, the DNA is TGTGCCAGCAGTCGAGGGGACAGGGGAAACGGTCAGCCCCAGCATTTT. Its translation is CASSRGDRGNGQPQHF.